This is a list of T cell receptor beta chains from one sample in a study of shared clonotypes between healthy human individuals. The table came from immunoSEQ multiplex PCR; TCRdb's copy has only in-frame clones and leaves some out. The sample holds about 580,000 clones; about 98% are singletons and the top ten take less than 0.35%. Sequenced input: naive CD8+ T cells sorted from blood. Receptors were obtained from a man aged 25 to 45 in good health. Both conserved end residues are part of each CDR3. The order of the fields is clone size, CDR3 length, D gene, V gene, J gene, CDR3 protein, CDR3 DNA. A D gene is named only where the DNA matches it firmly. Expanded clones get a size class; other rows say once, few or many, or leave the size out.

abundance: .; len: 15; d_gene: .; v_gene: TRBV7-8; j_gene: TRBJ2-5; CDR3aa: CASSPRFLVEETQYF; CDR3nt: TGTGCCAGCAGCCCCCGATTCTTGGTGGAAGAGACCCAGTACTTC
abundance: .; len: 17; d_gene: TRBD2; v_gene: TRBV5-6; j_gene: TRBJ2-7; CDR3aa: CASSSTTAGASPYEQYF; CDR3nt: TGTGCCAGCAGCTCGACCACAGCGGGAGCCTCACCCTACGAGCAGTACTTC
abundance: .; len: 15; d_gene: TRBD2; v_gene: TRBV5-5; j_gene: TRBJ2-1; CDR3aa: CASSLAGAGYNEQFF; CDR3nt: TGTGCCAGCAGCCTAGCGGGAGCGGGATACAATGAGCAGTTCTTC
abundance: .; len: 14; d_gene: TRBD1; v_gene: TRBV15; j_gene: TRBJ2-7; CDR3aa: CATSRVDRAYEQYF; CDR3nt: TGTGCCACCAGCAGAGTAGACAGGGCCTACGAGCAGTACTTC
abundance: .; len: 14; d_gene: TRBD1; v_gene: TRBV5-1; j_gene: TRBJ2-7; CDR3aa: CASSQGTGTYEQYF; CDR3nt: TGCGCCAGCAGCCAGGGGACAGGGACATACGAGCAGTACTTC
abundance: once; len: 13; d_gene: .; v_gene: TRBV10-3; j_gene: TRBJ2-7; CDR3aa: CAISESRVYEQYF; CDR3nt: TGTGCCATCAGTGAGTCCAGGGTCTACGAGCAGTACTTC
abundance: .; len: 16; d_gene: .; v_gene: TRBV5-1; j_gene: TRBJ2-1; CDR3aa: CASSLDGSGGYNEQFF; CDR3nt: TGCGCCAGCAGCTTGGACGGGAGTGGGGGGTACAATGAGCAGTTCTTC
abundance: .; len: 13; d_gene: .; v_gene: TRBV6-5; j_gene: TRBJ2-3; CDR3aa: CASSQRNTYTQYF; CDR3nt: TGTGCCAGCAGTCAAAGAAACACGTATACGCAGTATTTT
abundance: .; len: 14; d_gene: .; v_gene: TRBV7-9; j_gene: TRBJ2-5; CDR3aa: CASSLSQEQETQYF; CDR3nt: TGTGCCAGCAGCTTATCCCAGGAACAAGAGACCCAGTACTTC
abundance: .; len: 14; d_gene: TRBD1; v_gene: TRBV5-1; j_gene: TRBJ2-7; CDR3aa: CASSPPGQNYEQYF; CDR3nt: TGCGCCAGCAGCCCGCCGGGACAGAACTACGAGCAGTACTTC
abundance: .; len: 13; d_gene: .; v_gene: TRBV2; j_gene: TRBJ1-2; CDR3aa: CASSSMANYGYTF; CDR3nt: TGTGCCAGCAGTAGCATGGCTAACTATGGCTACACCTTC
abundance: .; len: 15; d_gene: TRBD2; v_gene: TRBV9; j_gene: TRBJ2-1; CDR3aa: CASSVSGRDYNEQFF; CDR3nt: TGTGCCAGCAGCGTGAGCGGGAGGGATTACAATGAGCAGTTCTTC
abundance: .; len: 15; d_gene: .; v_gene: TRBV18; j_gene: TRBJ1-2; CDR3aa: CASSPPVELHYGYTF; CDR3nt: TGTGCCAGCTCACCACCCGTGGAACTGCACTATGGCTACACCTTC
abundance: .; len: 18; d_gene: .; v_gene: TRBV21-1; j_gene: TRBJ2-3; CDR3aa: CASSKAPFLAGGTDTQYF; CDR3nt: TGTGCCAGCAGCAAAGCTCCATTTCTAGCGGGAGGGACAGATACGCAGTATTTT